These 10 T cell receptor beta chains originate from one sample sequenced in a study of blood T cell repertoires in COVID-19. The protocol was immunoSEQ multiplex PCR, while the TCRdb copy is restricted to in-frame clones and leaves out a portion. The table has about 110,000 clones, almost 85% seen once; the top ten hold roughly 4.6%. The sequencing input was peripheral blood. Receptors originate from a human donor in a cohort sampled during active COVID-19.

CDR3 sequence: CASSQEGHSGNTIYF. CDR3 sequence (DNA): TGTGCCAGCAGCCAAGAGGGACACTCTGGAAACACCATATATTTT. The rearrangement links TRBV3-1 (or the pseudogene TRBV3-2) to TRBJ1-3; TRBD1 is a possible D gene (6 bases). This CDR3 comprises 15 residues. Germline lookup yields CDR1 LGHDT and CDR2 YNNKEL (reference sequence). Deletions cut 0 bases from V and 0 bases from J, with 6 bases between.

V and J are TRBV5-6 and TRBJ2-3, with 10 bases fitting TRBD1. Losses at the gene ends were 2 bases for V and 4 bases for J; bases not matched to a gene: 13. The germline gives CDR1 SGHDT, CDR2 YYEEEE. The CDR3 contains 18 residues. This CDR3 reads CASSLKGQGTLLADTQYF. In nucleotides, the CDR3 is TGTGCCAGCAGCTTAAAGGGACAGGGGACTTTATTGGCAGATACGCAGTATTTT.

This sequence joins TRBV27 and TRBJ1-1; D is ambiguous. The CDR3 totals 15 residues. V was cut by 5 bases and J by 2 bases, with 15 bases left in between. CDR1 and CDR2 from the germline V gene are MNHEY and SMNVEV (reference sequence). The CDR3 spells CASSTPHVRNTEAFF. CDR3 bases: TGTGCCAGCAGTACTCCTCATGTGCGAAACACTGAAGCTTTCTTT.

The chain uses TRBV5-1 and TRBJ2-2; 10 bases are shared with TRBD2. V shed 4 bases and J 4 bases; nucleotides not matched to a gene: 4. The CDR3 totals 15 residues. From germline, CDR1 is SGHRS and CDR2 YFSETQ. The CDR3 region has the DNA TGCGCCAGCAGCCCTAGCGGGAGAGGCACCGGGGAGCTGTTTTTT. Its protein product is CASSPSGRGTGELFF.

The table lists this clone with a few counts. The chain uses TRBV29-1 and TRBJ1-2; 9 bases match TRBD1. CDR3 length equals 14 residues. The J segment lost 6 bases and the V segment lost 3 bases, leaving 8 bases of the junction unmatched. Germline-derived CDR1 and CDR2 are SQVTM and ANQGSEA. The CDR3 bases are TGCAGCGTTGAGGAGGGACAGGGCGCAAATGGCTACACCTTC. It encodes CSVEEGQGANGYTF.

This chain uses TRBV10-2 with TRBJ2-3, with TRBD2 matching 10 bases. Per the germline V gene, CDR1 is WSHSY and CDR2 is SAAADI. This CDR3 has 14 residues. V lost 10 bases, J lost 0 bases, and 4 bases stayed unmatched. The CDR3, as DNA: TGCGCCACTACGACTAGCGGGAGCACAGATACGCAGTATTTT. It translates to CATTTSGSTDTQYF.

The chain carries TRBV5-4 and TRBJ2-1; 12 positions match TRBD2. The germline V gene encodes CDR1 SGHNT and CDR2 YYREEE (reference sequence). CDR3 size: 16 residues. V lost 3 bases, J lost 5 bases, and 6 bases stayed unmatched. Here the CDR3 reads CASSSLAGGPDNEQFF. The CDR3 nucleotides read TGTGCCAGCAGCTCCCTAGCGGGAGGGCCTGACAATGAGCAGTTCTTC.

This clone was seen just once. The CDR3 DNA sequence: TGTGCCAGCAGCCGAGCGCCCGGGACAGGGGGCGAGCAGTACTTC. Translating gives CASSRAPGTGGEQYF. V is TRBV3-1 (or the pseudogene TRBV3-2) and J is TRBJ2-7; TRBD1 agrees at 11 bases. Trimming took 4 bases from V and 6 from J; bases not matched to a gene: 8. The CDR3 has 15 residues. Germline V gives CDR1 LGHDT, CDR2 YNNKEL (reference sequence).

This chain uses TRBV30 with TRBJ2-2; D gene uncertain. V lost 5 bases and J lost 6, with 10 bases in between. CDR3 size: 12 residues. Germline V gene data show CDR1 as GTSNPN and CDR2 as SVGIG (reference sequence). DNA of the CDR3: TGTGCCTGGGTCCTGGGCGCCGGGGAGCTGTTTTTT. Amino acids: CAWVLGAGELFF.

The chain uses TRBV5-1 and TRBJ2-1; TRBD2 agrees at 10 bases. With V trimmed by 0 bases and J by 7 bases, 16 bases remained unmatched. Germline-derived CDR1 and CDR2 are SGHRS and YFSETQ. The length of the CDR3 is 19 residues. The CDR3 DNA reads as TGCGCCAGCAGCTTGGGAGCGGGAGGGCCAGGTTTTGGAGGTAATGAGCAGTTCTTC. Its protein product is CASSLGAGGPGFGGNEQFF.